Below, 10 T cell receptor beta chains from the same sample are listed, as sequenced in a study of T cells in Graves' hyperthyroidism and ophthalmopathy. It was RNA transcripts that yielded the amplified TCR beta CDR3 regions. The HTBI set primed first-round TCR CDR3 RT-PCR. TCRdb re-analysed the multiplex PCR reads in MiXCR, keeping a single row per CDR3 protein. The profile shows approximately 610,000 distinct CDR3 sequences, approximately 15% of them singletons. Sequencing was carried out using blood. Source of these receptors: a woman aged 18-35 years with Graves' hyperthyroidism.

Only a few counts were recorded for this clonotype. The chain is built from TRBV20-1 and TRBJ2-6, with D maybe TRBD1 (6 bases). The ends were cut back, 1 base at V and 0 bases at J, with 13 bases in the middle. Germline-derived CDR1 and CDR2 are DFQATT and SNEGSKA (reference sequence). The CDR3 length is 17 residues. CDR3 amino acids: CSARGRDKDSGANVLTF. The CDR3 nucleotides read TGCAGTGCTAGAGGTAGGGACAAGGACTCTGGGGCCAACGTCCTGACTTTC.

This clonotype turned up a few times. CDR3 protein: CASSFPPSGAIYNSPLHF. CDR3 bases: TGTGCCAGCAGTTTCCCCCCTTCGGGGGCGATCTATAATTCACCCCTCCACTTT. This sequence joins TRBV28 and TRBJ1-6; D might be TRBD1 (6 bases). CDR1 MDHEN and CDR2 SYDVKM come from the germline V gene. Trimming cost V 3 bases and J 3 bases, with 18 bases left between them. The CDR3 totals 18 residues.

This clonotype was recorded many times. The CDR3 spells CASGFGETQYF. The CDR3 DNA follows: TGTGCTAGTGGTTTCGGGGAGACCCAGTACTTC. The rearrangement links TRBV12-5 to TRBJ2-5; unclear D gene. The CDR3 is made up of 11 amino acids. V shed 3 bases and J shed 5 bases, with 4 bases lying between them. Looked up from germline, CDR1 is LGHNT and CDR2 is FRNRAP. Using reference TRBV12-5 and TRBJ2-5 for the parts outside the CDR3, the full variable domain is DARVTQTPRHKVTEMGQEVTMRCQPILGHNTVFWYRQTMMQGLELLAYFRNRAPLDDSGMPKDRFSAEMPDATLATLKIQPSEPRDSAVYFCASGFGETQYFGPGTRLLVL.

The genes are TRBV7-9 and TRBJ2-1, with 8 bases matching TRBD1. The junction had 10 bases not matched to a gene; V was cut back by 6 bases and J by 6 bases. This CDR3 is 15 amino acids long. The V gene's germline CDR1 is SEHNR and CDR2 FQNEAQ (reference sequence). The CDR3 coding sequence is TGTGCCAGCAGTTATTCGACAGGGGCGGGCAATGAGCAGTTCTTC. Its protein product is CASSYSTGAGNEQFF. Together with reference TRBV7-9 and TRBJ2-1, the CDR3 gives the full variable domain: DTGVSQNPRHKITKRGQNVTFRCDPISEHNRLYWYRQTLGQGPEFLTYFQNEAQLEKSRLLSDRFSAERPKGSFSTLEIQRTEQGDSAMYLCASSYSTGAGNEQFFGPGTRLTVL.

V usage is TRBV6-4 and J usage is TRBJ1-5; 7 positions agree with TRBD1. The germline CDR1 and CDR2 sequences are MRHNA and SNTAGT. V dropped 4 bases and J dropped 4; count of bases not matched to a gene: 16. The CDR3 has 18 residues. The CDR3 DNA reads TGTGCCAGCAGTGGGTCGGGAGGGGGCTGGGGAAAGAATCAGCCCCAGCATTTT. Residues: CASSGSGGGWGKNQPQHF.

This clonotype was seen at least ten times. The V and J genes are TRBV30 and TRBJ1-2; unclear D gene. The CDR3 is made up of 12 amino acids. Trimming took 1 base from V and 5 from J, leaving 8 bases between them. Germline values: CDR1 GTSNPN, CDR2 SVGIG (reference sequence). The chain's CDR3 is CAWSAKTYGYTF. The DNA for the CDR3 is TGTGCCTGGAGTGCGAAAACATATGGCTACACCTTC.

About this clonotype: A much larger clone differs from this one at a single base, so this may be a read error. CDR3 sequence (DNA): TGTGCCAGCAGTATGGGGGCAGATACGCAGCATTTT. This codes for CASSMGADTQHF. V is TRBV12-3 or TRBV12-4 and J is TRBJ2-3; maybe TRBD1 (6 bases). The J call may be incorrect, as the DNA end agrees better with TRBJ1-5. CDR3 size: 12 residues.

Only a few counts were recorded for this clonotype. The chain combines TRBV11-3 with TRBJ2-5; 13 bases align to TRBD2. The CDR3 runs to 16 residues. The germline V gene encodes CDR1 SGHNT and CDR2 YENEEA. With 4 bases clipped from V and 5 bases from J, the junction kept 7 bases outside the gene matches. The CDR3 loop reads CASSSTSGGHVETQYF. As DNA, the CDR3 is TGTGCCAGCAGCTCGACTAGCGGGGGGCATGTCGAGACCCAGTACTTC. Combining the CDR3 with reference TRBV11-3 and TRBJ2-5 gives the whole variable domain EAGVVQSPRYKIIEKKQPVAFWCNPISGHNTLYWYLQNLGQGPELLIRYENEEAVDDSQLPKDRFSAERLKGVDSTLKIQPAELGDSAVYLCASSSTSGGHVETQYFGPGTRLLVL.

V is TRBV10-3 and J is TRBJ2-6; D assignment may be TRBD1 or TRBD2 (5 bases each). Germline V gives CDR1 ENHRY, CDR2 SYGVKD. V lost 5 bases, J lost 0 bases, and 11 bases lay in between. CDR3 length: 16 amino acids. Here the CDR3 DNA reads TGTGCCATCAGTTTAACGGGGCGCTCTGGGGCCAACGTCCTGACTTTC. Amino acids: CAISLTGRSGANVLTF.

This clonotype was counted ten times or more. This chain connects TRBV7-9 to TRBJ2-2, with D hard to call. The V end lost 1 base, the J end lost 2 bases, and 5 bases lay between the germline ends. Germline CDR1 reads SEHNR; CDR2 reads FQNEAQ (reference sequence). The CDR3 runs 14 residues. CDR3 nucleotide sequence: TGTGCCAGCAGCTTAGGCAGTAACACCGGGGAGCTGTTTTTT. Translated: CASSLGSNTGELFF.